This TCR beta chain was obtained from a study of response to subunit inactivated influenza vaccine. In TCRdb, the RT-PCR reads were re-called with MiXCR into one record per CDR3 protein. The sample carries a few hundred thousand distinct CDR3 sequences, 7.2% recorded once. Losses at the gene ends were 5 bases for V and 6 bases for J; bases not matched to a gene: 7. The CDR3 runs 14 residues. Findings and limits, study-wide: Authors suggested seasonal influenza vaccinations each recruit few new T cells.

This clonotype has a count of ten or more. Its antigen is unidentified. This TCR was sampled from a man aged 50-75 years who received an inactivated influenza vaccine. J is TRBJ1-5 and V is TRBV12-3 or TRBV12-4, with 7 bases aligning to TRBD1. Sequences were derived from PBMCs from blood, sampled 23 to 25 months after vaccination. In nucleotides, the CDR3 is TGTGCCAGCAGTACCGACAGGGAGGGTCAGCCCCAGCATTTT. Protein: CASSTDREGQPQHF.